The rows below give T cell receptor beta chains drawn from one sample of a study of blood T cells in healthy people across ages. TCRdb analysed the 5' RACE reads with MiXCR anew, one entry per CDR3 protein. The sample yields about 830,000 distinct CDR3 sequences, 58% seen once. The sequencing input was blood. The receptors here all came from a man aged 25-45 years in good health. CDR3s leave out the opening cysteine and the closing phenylalanine or tryptophan. Each record gives: V gene, CDR3 length, CDR3 protein.

V: TRBV7-3
length: 15
CDR3: ASSPGRGPSGANVLT

V: TRBV4-1
length: 13
CDR3: ASSQDRTGGEKLF

V: TRBV2
length: 15
CDR3: ASSGLKTSGSSYEQY

V: TRBV3-1
length: 10
CDR3: ASSQSGEGPF

V: TRBV5-1
length: 12
CDR3: ASRIGTGRDEQF

V: TRBV4-1
length: 13
CDR3: ASSQDSGTVYGYT

V: TRBV10-3
length: 13
CDR3: AISESNSGQDGYT

V: TRBV15
length: 14
CDR3: ATSREDRVSSYEQY

V: TRBV20-1
length: 9
CDR3: SAPRGYEQF

V: TRBV10-3
length: 13
CDR3: AISESGKGAYEQY

V: TRBV25-1
length: 14
CDR3: ASSNPKPSGAKTQY

V: TRBV6-5
length: 10
CDR3: ASFHSYNEQF

V: TRBV9
length: 12
CDR3: ASSSQEGYNEQF

V: TRBV7-2
length: 12
CDR3: ASSPSLLQETQY

V: TRBV9
length: 13
CDR3: ASSVDGISYNEQF

V: TRBV20-1
length: 11
CDR3: SATDQGQGPQH

V: TRBV15
length: 11
CDR3: ATSSRGNYEQY

V: TRBV12-3/TRBV12-4
length: 12
CDR3: ASNGRGRGDVQY

V: TRBV4-2
length: 13
CDR3: ASSREGQRNQPQH

V: TRBV2
length: 9
CDR3: ASSEIREQY